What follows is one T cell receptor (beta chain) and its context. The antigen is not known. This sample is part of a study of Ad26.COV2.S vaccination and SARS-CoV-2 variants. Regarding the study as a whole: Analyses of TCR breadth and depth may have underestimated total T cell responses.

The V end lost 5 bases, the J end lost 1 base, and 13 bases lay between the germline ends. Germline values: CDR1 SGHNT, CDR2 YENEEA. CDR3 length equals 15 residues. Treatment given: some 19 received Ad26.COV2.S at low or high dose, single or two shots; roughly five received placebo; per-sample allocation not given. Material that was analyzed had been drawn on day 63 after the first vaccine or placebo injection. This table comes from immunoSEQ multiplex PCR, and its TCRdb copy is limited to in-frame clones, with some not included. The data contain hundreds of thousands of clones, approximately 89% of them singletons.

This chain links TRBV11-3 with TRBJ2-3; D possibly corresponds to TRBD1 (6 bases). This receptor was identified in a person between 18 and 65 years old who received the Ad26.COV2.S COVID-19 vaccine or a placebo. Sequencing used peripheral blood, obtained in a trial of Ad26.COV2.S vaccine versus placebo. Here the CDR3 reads CASSPRKGGTDTQYF. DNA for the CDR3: TGTGCCAGCAGCCCCCGGAAGGGGGGCACAGATACGCAGTATTTT.